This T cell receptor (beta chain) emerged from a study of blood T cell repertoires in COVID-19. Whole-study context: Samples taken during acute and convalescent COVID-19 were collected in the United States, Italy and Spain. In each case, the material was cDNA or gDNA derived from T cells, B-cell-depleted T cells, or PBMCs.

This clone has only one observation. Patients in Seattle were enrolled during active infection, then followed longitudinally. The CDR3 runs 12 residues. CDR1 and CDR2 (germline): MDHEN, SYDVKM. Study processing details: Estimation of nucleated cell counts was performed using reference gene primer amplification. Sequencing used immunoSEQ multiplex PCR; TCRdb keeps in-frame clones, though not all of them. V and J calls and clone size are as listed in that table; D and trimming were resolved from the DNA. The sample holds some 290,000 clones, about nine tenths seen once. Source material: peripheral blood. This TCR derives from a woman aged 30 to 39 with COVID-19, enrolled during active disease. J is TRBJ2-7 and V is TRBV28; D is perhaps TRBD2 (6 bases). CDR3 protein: CASSGVSYEQYF. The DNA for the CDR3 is TGTGCTAGCTCGGGGGTTTCCTACGAGCAGTACTTC.